The T cell receptor beta chain under discussion was sequenced for a study of blood T cell repertoires in COVID-19. The overall study: PBMCs, B-cell-depleted T cells, or T cells were the source of the cDNA or gDNA that made up the material.

Authors' analysis steps: Nucleated cell number was recorded as an estimate derived from reference gene primer amplification. The repertoire was sequenced with immunoSEQ multiplex PCR; TCRdb's copy has only in-frame clones and lacks some. That table is the source of V, J and clone size, and D and trimming were worked out from the DNA. This sample carries roughly 250,000 clones, around 86% of them seen once, and the ten largest clones take approximately 1.7%. Those who participated ranged in age from about 18 to 89 years and resided in about two dozen US areas. Recovered participants had two consecutive negative NP/OP PCR tests, healthcare professional clearance, or symptom resolution. CDR1 is ENHRY and CDR2 is SYGVKD in the germline V gene. The CDR3 extends over 14 amino acids. V was clipped by 0 bases and J by 5 bases, with 10 bases between them.

The sequencing input was PBMCs or T cells enriched from blood (not recorded which). The clonotype originates from a woman between 50 and 59 years old who had recovered from COVID-19. This chain links TRBV10-3 with TRBJ2-5; tentative D call: TRBD2 (5 bases). CDR3 residues: CAISESLREETQYF. CDR3 in DNA: TGTGCCATCAGTGAGTCGCTGAGGGAGGAGACCCAGTACTTC.